This record concerns one TCR beta chain sequence. The target antigen is unknown. This entry belongs to a study of cytomegalovirus exposure and HLA in healthy donors. Overall study results and limits: Three CMV-associated chains proved CMV antigen-specific in vitro. Reported results showed that the classifier diagnosed cytomegalovirus status with high specificity and sensitivity. Cytomegalovirus association was assigned to about 180 TCR beta chains. The finding came from a later analysis; first-cohort TCR clusters tended to co-occur in the approximately 120 validation repertoires.

Germline CDR1 reads SGHNT; CDR2 reads YENEEA. This CDR3 comprises 14 residues. Trimming took off 2 bases at V and 6 bases at J, with 11 bases between the two ends. Assay: immunoSEQ multiplex PCR; the TCRdb copy retains only in-frame clones and omits some. The table has 130,000 to 150,000 clones, roughly nine tenths seen once. The TCR originated in a woman in her late teens or twenties in good health and CMV-seropositive. Sequenced input: PBMCs. The genes are TRBV11-3 and TRBJ2-1, with D possibly matching TRBD2 (5 bases). For the CDR3, the DNA is TGTGCCAGCAGCTTATCCGGGAACTTCAATGAGCAGTTCTTC. This encodes CASSLSGNFNEQFF.